The rows below give T cell receptor beta chains drawn from one sample of a study of siplizumab effects on memory and regulatory T cells. Sequencing was performed with immunoSEQ multiplex PCR; in TCRdb, only in-frame clones are kept and a portion is missing. The table records fewer than 70,000 clones, approximately 88% of them present only once. The sample was Tregs sorted from blood. These receptors all stem from a human donor in good health. CDR3s include the opening cysteine and the closing phenylalanine or tryptophan. A D gene is named only where the DNA matches it firmly. Rows give clone size only sometimes, using once, few, many, or a class for an expanded clone.

>TRBJ2-1|-|TRBV27|-
CASSYWGEQFF
TGTGCCAGCAGTTATTGGGGGGAGCAGTTCTTC
>TRBJ2-7|-|TRBV2|-
CASSEQGGVYEQYF
TGTGCCAGCAGTGAACAGGGGGGGGTCTACGAGCAGTACTTC
>TRBJ2-7|-|TRBV27|-
CASSFAPGNEQYF
TGTGCCAGCAGTTTCGCCCCGGGAAACGAGCAGTACTTC
>TRBJ2-5|once|TRBV18|-
CASSPLQGSQGTQYF
TGTGCCAGCTCACCTTTACAGGGAAGTCAAGGGACCCAGTACTTC
>TRBJ2-5|-|TRBV5-1|-
CASSSQVAIQETQYF
TGCGCCAGCTCCTCGCAGGTGGCTATTCAAGAGACCCAGTACTTC
>TRBJ2-1|-|TRBV5-1|-
CASSFGGSYNEQFF
TGCGCCAGCAGCTTTGGGGGTTCCTACAATGAGCAGTTCTTC
>TRBJ2-5|-|TRBV28|-
CASSLGLEETQYF
TGTGCCAGCAGTTTAGGGCTGGAAGAGACCCAGTACTTC
>TRBJ1-3|-|TRBV5-5|-
CASQGISGNTIYF
TGTGCCAGTCAGGGTATCTCTGGAAACACCATATATTTT
>TRBJ1-4|-|TRBV15|-
CATSRVWTVNEKLFF
TGTGCCACCAGCAGAGTCTGGACAGTTAATGAAAAACTGTTTTTT
>TRBJ2-1|-|TRBV7-7|-
CASSLDSSGVYNEQFF
TGTGCTAGCAGCTTAGATTCGAGCGGAGTCTACAATGAGCAGTTCTTC
>TRBJ1-5|-|TRBV15|-
CATSRDSPSEYSNQPQHF
TGTGCCACCAGCAGAGATTCCCCCAGCGAATATAGCAATCAGCCCCAGCATTTT
>TRBJ2-3|-|TRBV27|-
CASRRRLTDTQYF
TGTGCCAGCAGGCGTAGATTAACAGATACGCAGTATTTT
>TRBJ2-1|-|TRBV7-3|-
CASSLTRNNEQFF
TGTGCCAGCAGCTTAACCAGAAACAATGAGCAGTTCTTC
>TRBJ2-3|-|TRBV14|-
CASSKGSWGSGVADTQYF
TGTGCCAGCAGCAAAGGATCTTGGGGGAGTGGGGTAGCGGATACGCAGTATTTT
>TRBJ1-1|-|TRBV19|TRBD1
CASSRDRVVSEAFF
TGTGCCAGTAGTAGGGACAGGGTCGTGTCTGAAGCTTTCTTT
>TRBJ2-5|-|TRBV7-2|TRBD2
CASSLTSGSLETQYF
TGTGCCAGCAGCTTAACTAGCGGGAGTTTGGAGACCCAGTACTTC
>TRBJ2-1|-|TRBV5-1|-
CASSSRGRGQFF
TGCGCCAGCAGCTCGCGGGGACGAGGGCAGTTCTTC
>TRBJ1-5|-|TRBV9|TRBD1
CASSAQGRINQPQHF
TGTGCCAGCAGCGCACAGGGGAGGATCAACCAGCCCCAGCATTTT
>TRBJ1-2|-|TRBV6-1|-
CASSEVPGGSVGYTF
TGTGCCAGCAGTGAAGTTCCCGGGGGGAGTGTTGGCTACACCTTC
>TRBJ2-1|-|TRBV7-3|TRBD2
CASSSSGTSGAYNEQFF
TGTGCCAGCAGCTCATCCGGGACTAGCGGGGCCTACAATGAGCAGTTCTTC
>TRBJ2-5|-|TRBV28|TRBD1
CASRLNLFTGGQETQYF
TGTGCCAGCAGACTTAACCTTTTTACAGGGGGCCAAGAGACCCAGTACTTC
>TRBJ2-1|-|TRBV19|-
CASSRKGGTYNEQFF
TGTGCCAGTAGTAGAAAAGGGGGGACCTACAATGAGCAGTTCTTC
>TRBJ2-7|-|TRBV5-1|TRBD2
CASSLASAGASYEQYF
TGCGCCAGCAGCTTGGCTTCGGCGGGAGCCTCCTACGAGCAGTACTTC
>TRBJ2-5|-|TRBV21-1|-
CASSKTRPYYQETQYF
TGTGCCAGCAGCAAAACCAGACCTTATTACCAAGAGACCCAGTACTTC
>TRBJ2-7|once|TRBV4-2|TRBD1
CASSRGQGDEQYF
TGTGCCAGCAGCCGTGGACAGGGAGACGAGCAGTACTTC
>TRBJ2-3|-|TRBV5-1|-
CASALAHGTDTQYF
TGCGCCAGCGCCCTAGCGCACGGCACAGATACGCAGTATTTT
>TRBJ1-5|-|TRBV25-1|-
CASSESSPDINNQPQHF
TGTGCCAGCAGTGAATCATCACCGGACATAAACAATCAGCCCCAGCATTTT
>TRBJ2-1|-|TRBV10-1|-
CASSERQGPRNEQFF
TGCGCCAGCAGTGAGCGTCAAGGGCCCCGCAATGAGCAGTTCTTC
>TRBJ2-1|-|TRBV29-1|TRBD2
CSVELREGHEQFF
TGCAGCGTTGAATTGCGGGAGGGCCATGAGCAGTTCTTC
>TRBJ1-2|-|TRBV5-5|-
CASSSDRSYGYTF
TGTGCCAGCAGCTCGGATAGGAGCTATGGCTACACCTTC
>TRBJ2-5|-|TRBV6-6|-
CASSYGTTPETQYF
TGTGCCAGCAGTTACGGGACAACCCCAGAGACCCAGTACTTC
>TRBJ1-1|-|TRBV2|-
CASSGQGNTEAFF
TGTGCCAGCAGTGGGCAGGGGAACACTGAAGCTTTCTTT
>TRBJ2-2|-|TRBV10-3|-
CAISESFIRTNTGELFF
TGTGCCATCAGTGAGTCGTTCATACGGACGAACACCGGGGAGCTGTTTTTT
>TRBJ2-7|-|TRBV7-9|-
CASSPGYEQYF
TGTGCCAGCAGCCCAGGTTACGAGCAGTACTTC
>TRBJ1-1|-|TRBV5-6|TRBD1
CASSIETGLVGAEAFF
TGTGCCAGCAGCATTGAGACAGGGCTTGTTGGGGCTGAAGCTTTCTTT
>TRBJ1-4|-|TRBV10-2|-
CASSEWPLSTNEKLFF
TGCGCCAGCAGTGAGTGGCCCCTATCAACTAATGAAAAACTGTTTTTT
>TRBJ1-1|once|TRBV7-3|-
CASSASGRISEAFF
TGTGCCAGCAGCGCCTCCGGGCGGATCTCTGAAGCTTTCTTT
>TRBJ1-5|-|TRBV6-1|-
CASSEPVQPQHF
TGTGCCAGCAGTGAACCGGTTCAGCCCCAGCATTTT